Sequencing of this TCR beta chain was carried out in a study of post-analysis software for immune sequencing data. Study as a whole: The courses of disease that were included comprised relapsing-remitting, secondary progressive and progressive-relapsing multiple sclerosis. Whole-study findings and limits: Normalized Chao1 diversity was significantly reduced in patients versus controls. TRBV5-6, TRBV5-1 and TRBV20-1 belonged to a set of about five TRBV segments that were more frequent in patients than controls.

As concerns this clonotype: Its antigen is unidentified.

Germline V CDR1 and CDR2: LGHNA, YSLEER. The CDR3 contains 14 residues. V shed 0 bases and J shed 12 bases, with 15 bases lying between them. Unique molecular identifiers were carried by the TCR beta cDNA libraries. MiXCR, applied by TCRdb to the PCR reads, yields one record per CDR3 protein. The repertoire consists of about 500,000 distinct CDR3 sequences, with less than 45% occurring once and the leading ten covering around an eighth. This receptor was obtained from a girl under 18 with multiple sclerosis. Sequencing input: blood. The gene calls are TRBV4-3 and TRBJ2-1, with a tentative D call TRBD2 (5 bases). The CDR3 reads CASSQDSAGRLQFF. CDR3 bases: TGCGCCAGCAGCCAAGATAGTGCGGGTCGGTTGCAGTTCTTC.